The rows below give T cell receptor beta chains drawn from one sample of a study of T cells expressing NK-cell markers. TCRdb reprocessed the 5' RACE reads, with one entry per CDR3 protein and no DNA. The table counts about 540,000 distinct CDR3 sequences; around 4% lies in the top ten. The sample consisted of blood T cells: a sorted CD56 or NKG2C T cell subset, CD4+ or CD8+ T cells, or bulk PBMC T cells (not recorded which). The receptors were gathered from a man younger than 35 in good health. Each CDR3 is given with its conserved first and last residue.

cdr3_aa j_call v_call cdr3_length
CASSQEGEVPYEQYF TRBJ2-7 TRBV4-2 15
CASSTGTANNEQFF TRBJ2-1 TRBV6-5 14
CASRSGKVSSSYNEQFF TRBJ2-1 TRBV12-3/TRBV12-4 17
CSVELSRWPTATNTGELFF TRBJ2-2 TRBV29-1 19
CSARGGKPGNEQFF TRBJ2-1 TRBV20-1 14
CASRGLAGAEQFF TRBJ2-1 TRBV12-3/TRBV12-4 13
CASSLGLSGRADTQYF TRBJ2-3 TRBV5-1 16
CASSPRTSGRPGNEQFF TRBJ2-1 TRBV27 17
CASSLVGVQGRNYGYTF TRBJ1-2 TRBV7-8 17
CSAPKGLGGRRGETQYF TRBJ2-5 TRBV20-1 17
CASSPSYLHQIKETQYF TRBJ2-5 TRBV7-7 17
CSASSTVNSPLHF TRBJ1-6 TRBV20-1 13
CASSASQGYNEQFF TRBJ2-1 TRBV4-3 14
CSVEDGRGQGNEQFF TRBJ2-1 TRBV29-1 15
CATSRVRRATNTGELFF TRBJ2-2 TRBV15 17
CASSQGYRADIQYF TRBJ2-4 TRBV3-1 14
CASSLLGGSEQFF TRBJ2-1 TRBV28 13
CASSPNRVLPYEQYF TRBJ2-7 TRBV5-1 15
CSVTTQRKSSYNEQFF TRBJ2-1 TRBV29-1 16
CASSDTGQRRETQYF TRBJ2-5 TRBV5-1 15
CASSYSKPAYSNQPQHF TRBJ1-5 TRBV6-5 17
CASSPRTGTTNSPLHF TRBJ1-6 TRBV4-2 16
CSAEGGPQETQYF TRBJ2-5 TRBV20-1 13
CASSLQGVIRETQYF TRBJ2-5 TRBV27 15
CASIIQGGMNTEAFF TRBJ1-1 TRBV5-6 15
CSAPGDRGHVDTQYF TRBJ2-3 TRBV20-1 15
CASSPILGGYNEQYF TRBJ2-7 TRBV28 15
CASSSVLAGGNEQFF TRBJ2-1 TRBV11-2 15
CASSSSGTTDRGELFF TRBJ2-2 TRBV12-3/TRBV12-4 16
CASSPPGSKGGEAFF TRBJ1-1 TRBV3-1 15
CASSPYRSEQFF TRBJ2-1 TRBV7-9 12
CASSQDGGQGTDTQYF TRBJ2-3 TRBV14 16
CASSPPGLAPQVRELFF TRBJ2-2 TRBV18 17
CDSPHSRLSSYNEQFF TRBJ2-1 TRBV12-5 16
CSVEDPGGSEAADTQYF TRBJ2-3 TRBV29-1 17
CASSEPGTGEYYGYTF TRBJ1-2 TRBV25-1 16
CASSFLSSYNEQFF TRBJ2-1 TRBV28 14
CASSSRGQEATNEKLFF TRBJ1-4 TRBV7-9 17
CASSPWLSGGTDTQYF TRBJ2-3 TRBV4-1 16
CASSFDRASGNTIYF TRBJ1-3 TRBV12-3/TRBV12-4 15
CASSEYYQGTEAFF TRBJ1-1 TRBV6-1 14
CASSFGQNSIGGEQYF TRBJ2-7 TRBV7-2 16
CASSSTGPLETQYF TRBJ2-5 TRBV12-3/TRBV12-4 14
CASSFRAAGTQYF TRBJ2-5 TRBV5-8 13
CASRSGLAPYEQYF TRBJ2-7 TRBV12-3/TRBV12-4 14
CASRAGTGLRAYEQYF TRBJ2-7 TRBV14 16
CASSSHQGNEQFF TRBJ2-1 TRBV3-1 13
CAISGSGPNTEAFF TRBJ1-1 TRBV10-3 14
CSASTSGSFYEQYF TRBJ2-7 TRBV20-1 14
CASSFAHDSNQPQHF TRBJ1-5 TRBV7-8 15
CASSLGGASGRWVNIQYF TRBJ2-4 TRBV7-8 18
CASRMNWQETQYF TRBJ2-5 TRBV28 13
CATSDGTGNSPLHF TRBJ1-6 TRBV24-1 14
CATRMGDRSTDTQYF TRBJ2-3 TRBV24-1 15
CASSLRVALASDTQYF TRBJ2-3 TRBV11-3 16
CSATSGVPNEQFF TRBJ2-1 TRBV20-1 13
CASSNGRARNEQFF TRBJ2-1 TRBV10-1 14
CAAGDSYNEQFF TRBJ2-1 TRBV3-1 12
CASSYGRQYQETQYF TRBJ2-5 TRBV6-2/TRBV6-3 15